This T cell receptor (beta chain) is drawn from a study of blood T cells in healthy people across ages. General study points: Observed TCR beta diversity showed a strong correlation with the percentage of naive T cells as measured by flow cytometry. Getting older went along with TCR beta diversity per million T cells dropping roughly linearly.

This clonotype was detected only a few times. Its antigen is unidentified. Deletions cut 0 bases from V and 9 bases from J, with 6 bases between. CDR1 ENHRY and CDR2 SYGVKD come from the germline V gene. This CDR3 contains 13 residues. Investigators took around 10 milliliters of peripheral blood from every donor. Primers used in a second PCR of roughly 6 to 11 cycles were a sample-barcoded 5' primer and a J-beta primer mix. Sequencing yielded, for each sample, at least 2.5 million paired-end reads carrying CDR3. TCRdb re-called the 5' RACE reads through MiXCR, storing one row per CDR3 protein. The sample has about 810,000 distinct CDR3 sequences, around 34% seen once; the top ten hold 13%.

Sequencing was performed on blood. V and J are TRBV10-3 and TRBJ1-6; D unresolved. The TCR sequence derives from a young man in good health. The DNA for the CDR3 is TGTGCCATCAGTGAGTCTGAGGTTTCACCCCTCCACTTT. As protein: CAISESEVSPLHF.